This T cell receptor (beta chain) was sequenced during a study of shared clonotypes between healthy human individuals. Study-wide background: Donors were two women and three men aged 18 to 49. Donors had three CD4 naive, three CD4 memory, two CD8 naive and one CD8 memory plate apiece.

Cells designated naive CD8 were CD45RO-negative and were positively selected for CCR7, with terminally differentiated effector memory CD45RA+ cells excluded. The length of the CDR3 is 15 residues. Per germline, CDR1 SGHDT and CDR2 YYEEEE. V was shortened by 2 bases and J by 4 bases, with 12 bases between the two germline ends. The data were produced by immunoSEQ multiplex PCR, yet TCRdb's version contains in-frame clones alone and is incomplete. The top ten hold 0.1% to 0.11% of the sample, which has 450,000 to 700,000 clones, about 95% seen once. The source of this sequence is a woman aged 25 to 39 in good health. The sequenced sample consisted of naive CD8+ T cells sorted from blood. The chain combines TRBV5-6 with TRBJ2-2; a weak D match, TRBD2 (6 bases). Here the CDR3 DNA reads TGTGCCAGCAGCTTCCCCCTGGGAGGCACCGGGGAGCTGTTTTTT. Translating it yields CASSFPLGGTGELFF.